Each of the 7 T cell receptor beta chains below was sequenced from the same sample in a study of blood T cell repertoires in COVID-19. Produced via immunoSEQ multiplex PCR; TCRdb's table is partial and in-frame only. The data contain a few hundred thousand clones, approximately 80% of them singletons. Sequencing was performed on peripheral blood. These receptors were obtained from a man aged 25-45 years who had recovered from COVID-19.

The chain carries TRBV7-6 and TRBJ2-1; no reliable D call. The V end was cut by 5 bases, the J end by 6 bases, with 17 bases between. From germline, CDR1 is SGHVS and CDR2 FNYEAQ. The CDR3 has 15 amino acids. CDR3 DNA sequence: TGTGCCAGCAGCCCCCACTCTGGTCCCCCCAATGAGCAGTTCTTC. Translating it yields CASSPHSGPPNEQFF.

CDR3 protein: CASGLVLGTAGGRDQETQYF. CDR3 DNA sequence: TGTGCTAGTGGTTTGGTACTAGGAACAGCGGGGGGGCGCGACCAAGAGACCCAGTACTTC. The chain combines TRBV12-5 with TRBJ2-5; TRBD2 matches 10 bases. V dropped 0 bases and J dropped 0; count of bases not matched to a gene: 13. This CDR3 is 20 amino acids long. Germline V gene data show CDR1 as LGHNT and CDR2 as FRNRAP. The whole variable domain, remainder taken from reference TRBV12-5 and TRBJ2-5, is DARVTQTPRHKVTEMGQEVTMRCQPILGHNTVFWYRQTMMQGLELLAYFRNRAPLDDSGMPKDRFSAEMPDATLATLKIQPSEPRDSAVYFCASGLVLGTAGGRDQETQYFGPGTRLLVL.

This chain uses TRBV7-9 with TRBJ2-5; possible D gene TRBD1, 5 bases. V was pared by 2 bases and J by 3 bases, with 19 bases between. The CDR3 loop spans 17 amino acids. From germline, CDR1 is SEHNR and CDR2 FQNEAQ (reference sequence). The CDR3 bases are TGTGCCAGCAGCTTATGGTTCTCTAAAGGGGCTAAAGAGACCCAGTACTTC. Translating it yields CASSLWFSKGAKETQYF.

The chain couples TRBV10-2 to TRBJ2-5; 7 bases fit TRBD2. This CDR3 has 15 amino acids. Germline CDR1 reads WSHSY; CDR2 reads SAAADI. The trim removed 8 bases at V and 2 bases at J, leaving 11 bases unmatched. CDR3 amino acids: CASSPSGGGQETQYF. CDR3 nucleotides: TGCGCCAGCTCACCGTCTGGGGGGGGGCAAGAGACCCAGTACTTC.

The genes are TRBV7-6 and TRBJ2-5, with 7 bases matching TRBD1. Trimming cost V 5 bases and J 5 bases; bases outside gene matches: 5. This CDR3 is built from 13 residues. Germline assignment: CDR1 SGHVS and CDR2 FNYEAQ. The CDR3 region is CASSTTGWETQYF. Written as DNA, the CDR3 is TGTGCCAGCAGCACGACAGGGTGGGAGACCCAGTACTTC.

The rearrangement links TRBV12-3 or TRBV12-4 to TRBJ1-2; D not resolved. V dropped 10 bases and J dropped 6 bases, with 18 bases sitting between them. CDR3 length: 13 residues. The CDR3 bases are TGTGCCACCCTTCTAAGAGATCAGGATGGCTACACCTTC. Encoded protein: CATLLRDQDGYTF.

The rearrangement links TRBV3-1 (or the pseudogene TRBV3-2) to TRBJ2-5; 10 bases line up with TRBD2. This CDR3 comprises 15 residues. With V trimmed by 4 bases and J by 5 bases, 7 bases remained unmatched. Germline assignment: CDR1 LGHDT and CDR2 YNNKEL (reference sequence). The DNA of the CDR3 is TGTGCCAGCAGCCCACCAGCGGGGGGGCGTGAGACCCAGTACTTC. This encodes CASSPPAGGRETQYF.